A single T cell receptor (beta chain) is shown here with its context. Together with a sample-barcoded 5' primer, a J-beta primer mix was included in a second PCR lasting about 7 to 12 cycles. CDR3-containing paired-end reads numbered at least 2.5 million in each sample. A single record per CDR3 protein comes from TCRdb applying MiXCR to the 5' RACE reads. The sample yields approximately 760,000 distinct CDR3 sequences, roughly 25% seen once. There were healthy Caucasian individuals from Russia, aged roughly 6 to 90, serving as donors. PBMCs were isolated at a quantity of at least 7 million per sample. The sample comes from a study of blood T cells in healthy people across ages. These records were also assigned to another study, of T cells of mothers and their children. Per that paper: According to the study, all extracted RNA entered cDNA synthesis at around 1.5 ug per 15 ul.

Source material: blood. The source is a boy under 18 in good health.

CDR3 sequence (DNA): TGCAGCGTTGAAGATCTGGAGGGGGCGGGAGATACGCAGTATTTT. Its protein is CSVEDLEGAGDTQYF. The chain recombines TRBV29-1 with TRBJ2-3; D possibly corresponds to TRBD1 (7 bases). Trimming took off 0 bases at V and 5 bases at J, with 15 bases between the two ends. This CDR3 contains 15 residues. CDR1 is SQVTM and CDR2 is ANQGSEA in the germline V gene.